This entry lists 3 T cell receptor beta chains sequenced from one sample in a study of cytomegalovirus exposure and HLA in healthy donors. With 60 Vbeta and 13 Jbeta primers, the PCR was carried out. TCRdb's table, derived via immunoSEQ multiplex PCR, lists solely in-frame clones and lacks some. The sample holds roughly 120,000 clones, around 69% seen once. The sequencing sample was made of PBMCs. The receptor source for this set is a man aged 45-60 years in good health and CMV-seropositive.

This sequence joins TRBV6-5 and TRBJ1-4, with a possible D match to TRBD1 (5 bases). Germline CDR1 MNHEY, CDR2 SVGAGI. Trimming took 2 bases from V and 8 from J, leaving 12 bases between them. This CDR3 is built from 14 residues. The CDR3 reads CASSYVQGREKLFF. Written as DNA, the CDR3 is TGTGCCAGCAGTTACGTTCAGGGCAGAGAAAAACTGTTTTTT.

The chain carries TRBV5-8 and TRBJ1-6; 7 positions match TRBD1. Unmatched junction bases numbered 8, after V lost 4 bases and J lost 7 bases. The CDR3 loop spans 15 amino acids. Germline CDR1 is SGHTS and CDR2 is YDEGEE. Here the CDR3 reads CASSRGTVGNSPLHF. The CDR3 DNA follows: TGTGCCAGCAGCAGAGGGACAGTTGGAAATTCACCCCTCCACTTT.

This chain links TRBV9 with TRBJ2-1; 8 bases map to TRBD2. CDR3 length equals 15 residues. The V gene end was trimmed by 0 bases and the J gene end by 5 bases; junction bases not matched to a gene: 4. Germline V lookup: CDR1 SGDLS, CDR2 YYNGEE. The CDR3 bases are TGTGCCAGCAGCGTAGTGGATAGCGGGAACAATGAGCAGTTCTTC. This translates into CASSVVDSGNNEQFF.